The clone carrying this TCR beta chain was seen a few times. Antigen specificity is unknown. This specimen belongs to a study of neoadjuvant anti-PD-1 for oral cavity cancer. Survey sequencing of tumors mostly used roughly 4.8 ug DNA, two replicates. Data came from immunoSEQ multiplex PCR; TCRdb stores just in-frame clones and leaves some out. Altogether around 5,700 clones are present, roughly 56% being singletons, with the ten largest covering roughly 8%. Stage II-IVA oral cavity squamous cell carcinoma was new and untreated by systemic or radiation therapy. The germline V and J ends were trimmed by 1 base and 7 bases, with 19 bases remaining between them. The V gene's germline CDR1 is MGHRA and CDR2 YSYEKL. This CDR3 is built from 16 residues. Findings of the study overall: Each response group had just a few patients in TCR analyses. Higher pretreatment Treg/Th17 ratios tracked higher pretreatment blood clonality.

The receptor was isolated from a person aged 40 to 85 with oral cavity squamous cell carcinoma. This material consisted of tumor tissue, taken before nivolumab (anti-PD-1) treatment. The chain combines TRBV4-1 with TRBJ1-2, with D perhaps matching TRBD1 (5 bases). CDR3 region: CASSQGGSGALSGYTF. The CDR3 DNA is TGCGCCAGCAGCCAAGGGGGAAGCGGGGCCCTATCTGGCTACACCTTC.